The table lists the clone carrying this T cell receptor beta chain with a few counts. Its specificity is unknown. The sample originates from a study of T-cell reconstitution after alpha-beta-depleted transplantation in children. CDR3 size: 16 residues. Germline CDR1 and CDR2: MNHNS and SASEGT. The junction had 9 bases not matched to a gene; V was cut back by 5 bases and J by 4 bases. Unique molecular identifiers were used to barcode this TCRbeta library. TCRdb re-analysed the PCR reads in MiXCR, keeping a single row per CDR3 protein. The sample shows 800,000 to 1,000,000 distinct CDR3 sequences, about 29% of them seen only once. Study conclusions and caveats: At the one-year point after transplant, T-cell counts and TCRbeta diversity were found to come mostly from T cells that had been newly produced. Alpha-beta T cells present about two months after transplant were reported to originate from several hundred expanded graft clones. Surviving recipient T cells and intrathymic progenitors accounted for some patients' high TCRbeta diversity at day 60.

This specimen consisted of PBMCs, mostly from graft donor cells, obtained 360 days after TCRalphabeta/CD19-depleted stem cell transplant. The origin of this receptor is a boy younger than two who had a stem cell transplant for SCID, so the T cells may come from the graft donor. The rearrangement uses TRBV6-1 and TRBJ2-5; 11 bases agree with TRBD2. CDR3 nucleotide sequence: TGTGCCAGCAGTCCCCATAGCGGGGGGGCAGGAGAGACCCAGTACTTC. Its protein is CASSPHSGGAGETQYF.